The 25 T cell receptor beta chains listed next were all sequenced from one sample in a study of CD8+CD57+ T cells in acquired aplastic anemia. Profiling of TCR beta VDJ combinations and CDR3 sequences used genomic DNA as template. In TCRdb, the reads were re-called with MiXCR into one record per CDR3 protein. The data hold 65,000 or so distinct CDR3 sequences, with over 45% observed a single time. Material: sorted CD4+, CD8+, or CD8+CD57+ T cells (not recorded which) from PBMCs. Receptors were obtained from a human donor in good health, serving as a control.

At least ten counts were recorded for this clonotype. The chain links TRBV7-2 to TRBJ2-2, with D maybe TRBD2 (6 bases). The CDR3 runs 15 residues. Trimming stripped 4 bases from V and 2 bases from J, with 11 bases between. Germline values: CDR1 SGHTA, CDR2 FQGNSA. This CDR3 is CASSSRRGNTGELFF. The CDR3 nucleotides read TGTGCCAGCAGCTCCAGGCGGGGTAACACCGGGGAGCTGTTTTTT.

Comments on this clonotype: Just one base apart from a much larger clone, this may be a read error. The genes are TRBV24-1 and TRBJ1-5, with D maybe TRBD1 (5 bases). This CDR3 is built from 15 residues. V was cut by 6 bases and J by 3 bases, with 14 bases left in between. Germline CDR1 is KGHDR and CDR2 is SFDVKD. Here the CDR3 DNA reads TGTGCCACCAGTTCTCCCAGGGTCCCCAATCAGCCCCAGCATTTT. Amino acid sequence: CATSSPRVPNQPQHF.

This clonotype was observed at least ten times. CDR3 residues: CAWKGQGYNEQFF. CDR3 bases: TGTGCCTGGAAGGGTCAGGGCTACAATGAGCAGTTCTTC. The V gene is TRBV30, the J gene TRBJ2-1; possible D gene TRBD1, 5 bases. CDR1 GTSNPN and CDR2 SVGIG come from the germline V gene (reference sequence). The CDR3 runs to 13 residues. The V end lost 4 bases, the J end lost 3 bases, and 10 bases lay between the germline ends.

This clonotype was seen a single time. This chain uses TRBV15 with TRBJ1-3; D possibly corresponds to TRBD1 (6 bases). Germline values: CDR1 LNHNV, CDR2 YYDKDF (reference sequence). Trimming shortened V by 5 bases and J by 4 bases, and 9 bases separated the two germline ends. CDR3 length: 13 residues. CDR3 bases: TGTGCCACCAGCGGAGGACAGGGAAACACCATATATTTT. It codes for CATSGGQGNTIYF.

With regard to this clonotype: A much larger clone differs by one base, so this may be a read error. The rearrangement uses TRBV12-3 or TRBV12-4 and TRBJ2-2; D is unresolved. Trimming removed 6 bases at V and 7 bases at J, with 12 bases between. The CDR3 has 13 amino acids. CDR3 nucleotide sequence: TGTGCCAGCAGGTTGGAAGTCGTCGGGGAGCTGTTTTTT. Translation: CASRLEVVGELFF.

This clonotype has a count of ten or more. The genes are TRBV5-4 and TRBJ1-3; D is uncertain. Germline V CDR1 and CDR2: SGHNT, YYREEE (reference sequence). Trimming took 0 bases from V and 3 from J, leaving 16 bases between them. There are 17 residues in the CDR3. CDR3 coding DNA: TGTGCCAGCAGCTTGGGATCCGGTGGCCTCTTTGGAAACACCATATATTTT. Translating gives CASSLGSGGLFGNTIYF.

In this sample, this clonotype turned up many times. The gene calls are TRBV30 and TRBJ1-4; no definite D call. This CDR3 region has 13 residues. Looked up from germline, CDR1 is GTSNPN and CDR2 is SVGIG (reference sequence). The V and J ends lost 8 bases and 0 bases respectively, with 10 bases between them. The CDR3, as DNA: TGTGCCGTGTCAGGTGCAACTAATGAAAAACTGTTTTTT. Its translation: CAVSGATNEKLFF. Together with reference TRBV30 and TRBJ1-4, the CDR3 gives the full variable domain: SQTIHQWPATLVQPVGSPLSLECTVEGTSNPNLYWYRQAAGRGLQLLFYSVGIGQISSEVPQNLSASRPQDRQFILSSKKLLLSDSGFYLCAVSGATNEKLFFGSGTQLSVL.

The chain recombines TRBV2 with TRBJ1-2, with D possibly TRBD1 on 6 matching bases. This CDR3 is built from 14 residues. Per the germline V gene, CDR1 is SNHLY and CDR2 is FYNNEI. V lost 4 bases and J 0 bases, leaving 9 bases between the germline ends. The CDR3 coding sequence is TGTGCCAGCAGTGTTGCAGGGGCTAACTATGGCTACACCTTC. It codes for CASSVAGANYGYTF. The complete variable domain, with remaining parts taken from reference TRBV2 and TRBJ1-2, reads EPEVTQTPSHQVTQMGQEVILRCVPISNHLYFYWYRQILGQKVEFLVSFYNNEISEKSEIFDDQFSVERPDGSNFTLKIRSTKLEDSAMYFCASSVAGANYGYTFGSGTRLTVV.

In its sample, this clonotype was seen many times. Written as DNA, the CDR3 is TGCAGTGCTAGAGATCTGAGGCGGGTCAACTACGAGCAGTACTTC. Translated, it gives CSARDLRRVNYEQYF. The rearrangement uses TRBV20-1 and TRBJ2-7; perhaps TRBD2 as D (5 bases). V lost 0 bases to trimming and J lost 3 bases, with 15 bases between them. The V gene's germline CDR1 is DFQATT and CDR2 SNEGSKA (reference sequence). This CDR3 spans 15 amino acids.

This chain links TRBV29-1 with TRBJ1-1, with D hard to call. Trimming removed 7 bases at V and 10 bases at J, with 16 bases between. Germline V lookup: CDR1 SQVTM, CDR2 ANQGSEA. The length of the CDR3 is 11 residues. The CDR3: CSAVRRDGAFF. The CDR3 DNA reads as TGCAGCGCTGTAAGGCGGGATGGAGCTTTCTTT.

This clonotype was detected ten times or more. Sequence at one end of the junction differs from germline and may be a read error. The genes are TRBV12-3 or TRBV12-4 and TRBJ1-1; TRBD1 agrees at 7 bases. CDR3 length: 13 amino acids. CDR3 DNA: TGTGCCAGCAGCTTAGGGACAGCGATTGAAGCTTTCTTT. This translates into CASSLGTAIEAFF.

This chain links TRBV29-1 with TRBJ1-1; a weak D match, TRBD1 (6 bases). V was pared by 8 bases and J by 5 bases, with 15 bases between. The germline gives CDR1 SQVTM, CDR2 ANQGSEA. This CDR3 comprises 12 residues. In DNA, the CDR3 is TGCAGCATTGGACAGACGGGGACTGAAGCTTTCTTT. It is translated as CSIGQTGTEAFF.

This clonotype has more than one count but fewer than ten. This chain uses TRBV20-1 with TRBJ2-7; D possibly corresponds to TRBD2 (6 bases). Looked up from germline, CDR1 is DFQATT and CDR2 is SNEGSKA (reference sequence). This CDR3 contains 13 residues. V lost 0 bases and J 5 bases, leaving 11 bases between the germline ends. CDR3 coding DNA: TGCAGTGCTAGAGAGGGTGGGAGGAACGAGCAGTACTTC. The encoded protein is CSAREGGRNEQYF.

Worth noting for this clonotype: At one end the junction does not follow the germline gene, possibly because of a read error. The J gene is TRBJ1-2, the V gene TRBV7-8; 8 bases are a match to TRBD1. This CDR3 comprises 15 residues. Germline V gene sequence: CDR1 SGHVS, CDR2 FQNEAQ. CDR3 protein: CAGSYQGQGINGYAF. In DNA form, the CDR3 reads TGTGCCGGCAGCTACCAAGGACAGGGAATAAATGGCTACGCCTTC.

This clonotype was seen ten or more times. Here the CDR3 DNA reads TGTGCCAGCAAGACCGGGACAGGGGATACGCAGTATTTT. Translated: CASKTGTGDTQYF. The chain employs TRBV5-4 and TRBJ2-3; 9 positions agree with TRBD1. This CDR3 is 13 amino acids long. Germline CDR1 reads SGHNT; CDR2 reads YYREEE (reference sequence). With 6 bases clipped from V and 6 bases from J, the junction kept 5 bases outside the gene matches.

The chain links TRBV19 to TRBJ2-3, with 8 bases fitting TRBD1. CDR3 length equals 14 residues. The J segment lost 8 bases and the V segment lost 2 bases, leaving 6 bases of the junction unmatched. The germline V gene has CDR1 LNHDA and CDR2 SQIVND (reference sequence). The CDR3 nucleotides read TGTGCCAGTAGTATAAGGACAGGGACGGGTACGCAGTATTTT. Its translation is CASSIRTGTGTQYF.

In this sample, this clonotype turned up many times. The chain uses TRBV9 and TRBJ1-4, with a weak D call TRBD1 (6 bases). The V end was cut by 4 bases, the J end by 5 bases, with 15 bases between. Germline CDR1 reads SGDLS; CDR2 reads YYNGEE. This CDR3 contains 15 residues. CDR3: CASSPSGQRNEKLFF. CDR3 DNA: TGTGCCAGCAGCCCCTCCGGACAGAGAAATGAAAAACTGTTTTTT.

The chain combines TRBV29-1 with TRBJ2-7, with D maybe TRBD2 (7 bases). The CDR3 has 13 amino acids. Per the germline V gene, CDR1 is SQVTM and CDR2 is ANQGSEA. V shed 8 bases and J shed 2 bases, with 16 bases lying between them. The CDR3 spells CSFWGGAPYEQYF. The CDR3 DNA reads TGCAGCTTCTGGGGGGGGGCCCCCTACGAGCAGTACTTC.

The sample holds a few counts of this clonotype. The CDR3 spells CASSLGGVMGTEAFF. For the CDR3, the DNA is TGTGCCAGCAGTTTAGGGGGAGTCATGGGCACTGAAGCTTTCTTT. This rearrangement joins TRBV28 to TRBJ1-1, with TRBD1 as a possible D gene (5 bases). Germline V gene lookup returns CDR1 MDHEN and CDR2 SYDVKM. The V end lost 2 bases, the J end lost 4 bases, and 14 bases lay between the germline ends. This CDR3 has 15 residues.

At least ten counts were recorded for this clonotype. The chain couples TRBV3-1 to TRBJ2-7; D may be TRBD1 (6 bases). Between the trimmed V and J ends, which lost 1 base and 3 bases, there was a span of 13 bases. Germline V lookup: CDR1 LGHDT, CDR2 YNNKEL (reference sequence). The CDR3 totals 15 residues. The CDR3 loop is CASSQAVQGIYEQYF. CDR3 coding DNA: TGTGCCAGCAGCCAAGCGGTACAGGGAATCTACGAGCAGTACTTC.

This chain joins TRBV29-1 and TRBJ2-2, with unresolved D. The CDR3 is 16 amino acids. Germline CDR1 reads SQVTM; CDR2 reads ANQGSEA. V lost 2 bases, J lost 2 bases, and 15 bases lay in between. In DNA form, the CDR3 reads TGCAGCGTTGAAAAGGAGACAATCAGTAACACCGGGGAGCTGTTTTTT. Residues: CSVEKETISNTGELFF.

The V and J genes are TRBV5-1 and TRBJ2-7; TRBD2 matches 10 bases. J gave up 2 bases and V 7 bases, and 3 bases lay outside the gene matches. Germline values: CDR1 SGHRS, CDR2 YFSETQ. This CDR3 spans 13 amino acids. In DNA form, the CDR3 reads TGCGCCAGCGGACTAGCGGCAGCCTACGAGCAGTACTTC. Encoded protein: CASGLAAAYEQYF.

The V call is TRBV19, the J call TRBJ2-7; D is ambiguous. The CDR3 sequence is 11 residues long. CDR1 LNHDA and CDR2 SQIVND come from the germline V gene (reference sequence). Trimming took off 8 bases at V and 2 bases at J, with 7 bases between the two ends. In nucleotides, the CDR3 is TGTGCCAGTGGGCGGCCCTACGAGCAGTACTTC. Translation: CASGRPYEQYF.

This sequence joins TRBV7-9 and TRBJ2-5; D is unclear. The length of the CDR3 is 13 residues. Germline V gives CDR1 SEHNR, CDR2 FQNEAQ (reference sequence). V was trimmed by 0 bases and J by 5 bases, leaving 7 bases between them. This chain's CDR3 is CASSLAGAETQYF. DNA of the CDR3: TGTGCCAGCAGCTTAGCGGGTGCCGAGACCCAGTACTTC.

This chain's CDR3 is CATSEMSNYGYTF. The DNA of the CDR3 is TGTGCCACCAGTGAGATGAGTAACTATGGCTACACCTTC. The V gene is TRBV24-1, the J gene TRBJ1-2; no clear D. V was trimmed by 4 bases and J by 1 base, leaving 6 bases between them. The CDR3 is 13 amino acids. Germline-derived CDR1 and CDR2 are KGHDR and SFDVKD.